This T cell receptor beta chain was identified in a study of blood T cell repertoires in COVID-19 (dated by TCRdb to about 2020). Notes on the research overall: Samples covering the acute and convalescent phases of COVID-19 were provided by collaborators in the United States, Italy and Spain. The material from the prospective study consisted of cDNA or gDNA derived from T cells, B-cell-depleted T cells, or PBMCs. Deeply sampled blood TCRbeta repertoires from subjects exposed to, actively infected with, or recovered from COVID-19 were included in the dataset. The repertoires were released in a freely available public database intended as a resource for research on the immune response to SARS-CoV-2. Samples were obtained from the ongoing ImmuneRACE study (first 160 participants) and from about 1,300 subjects provided by 6 global collaborators. Nearly every sample came with metadata listing a de-identified subject ID, COVID-19 status, age in years and sex. HLA class I and class II types, where available, came from metadata supplied by the sample provider rather than from assay-based typing.

Comment on this clone: Which antigen it targets is not known. Base qualities are not provided; no much larger clone lies one nucleotide away.

Whole blood was collected in K2EDTA tubes by collaborating institutions according to the institutions' own protocols. For TCRbeta analysis, collaborator samples were shipped as frozen whole blood, as isolated PBMCs, or as DNA extracted from either sample type. Results the study describes overall, beyond this receptor: How much clinical and demographic metadata was included differed by source and by participant, and the metadata was provided uncurated.

TCRbeta CDR3 regions were amplified from genomic DNA using the immunoSEQ Assay, a bias-controlled multiplex PCR. Regarding the original processing steps: Within the assay, amplification of reference gene primers was used to estimate how many nucleated cells each sample contained. To quantify the absolute abundance of each unique TCRbeta CDR3 rearrangement, sequence reads were collapsed and filtered. For each sample, productive Simpson clonality was calculated by taking the square root of Simpson's diversity index across productive rearrangements. TCRdb carries this immuneACCESS record with in-frame sequences only. Its versions omit some clonotypes, under half of them owing to an unresolved V gene in the studies checked, with the rest unexplained. The V and J calls and the clone size are those of that table, but D and trimming were determined from the DNA. The sample table records approximately 100,000 clones; approximately 80% of these occur just once. Of the sample, approximately 3.4% is held by the ten largest clones.

V lost 2 bases and J lost 9 bases; the stretch between them is 11 bases long. The germline V gene (reference sequence) yields GTSNPN for CDR1 and SVGIG for CDR2. The CDR3, cysteine through phenylalanine, is 13 amino acids long. Only the CDR3 part of the read is kept: 39 bases, read in frame from the first base. Sequenced: peripheral blood. This clonotype originated in a woman of 80 years or more with active or convalescent COVID-19. The rearranged chain carries TRBV30 and TRBJ1-6; TRBD1 could be the D gene, as 6 bases match. Here is the DNA: TGTGCCTGGAGTTACCAGGGGAGTTCACCCCTCCACTTT. Its product reads: CAWSYQGSSPLHF. When the CDR3 is completed using the reference TRBV30 and TRBJ1-6 genes on either side, the full variable domain is SQTIHQWPATLVQPVGSPLSLECTVEGTSNPNLYWYRQAAGRGLQLLFYSVGIGQISSEVPQNLSASRPQDRQFILSSKKLLLSDSGFYLCAWSYQGSSPLHFGNGTRLTVT.